In its sample, the clone carrying this TCR beta chain was seen a few times. Its antigen is currently unknown. This specimen belongs to a study of blood T cells in healthy people across ages. General study results and limits: The long-lived group displayed more naive CD4+ cells, plus higher diversity, than the aged donors did.

A sample-barcoded 5' primer and a J-beta primer mix were used in a second PCR of roughly 7 to 11 cycles. TCRdb itself ran the 5' RACE reads through MiXCR, one entry per CDR3 protein. The sample holds about 1,400,000 distinct CDR3 sequences, 40% to 50% seen once. Isolation yielded PBMCs, at least 6.5 million per sample, in every case. With 6 bases removed from V and 5 bases from J, the gap between germline ends came to 13 bases. CDR3 size: 13 residues. Material for sequencing was blood. The chain recombines TRBV12-3 or TRBV12-4 with TRBJ2-5; D is possibly TRBD1 (6 bases). The clonotype originates from a woman younger than 30 in good health. CDR3 protein: CASRMTGPETQYF. The DNA of the CDR3 is TGTGCCAGCAGAATGACAGGTCCGGAGACCCAGTACTTC.